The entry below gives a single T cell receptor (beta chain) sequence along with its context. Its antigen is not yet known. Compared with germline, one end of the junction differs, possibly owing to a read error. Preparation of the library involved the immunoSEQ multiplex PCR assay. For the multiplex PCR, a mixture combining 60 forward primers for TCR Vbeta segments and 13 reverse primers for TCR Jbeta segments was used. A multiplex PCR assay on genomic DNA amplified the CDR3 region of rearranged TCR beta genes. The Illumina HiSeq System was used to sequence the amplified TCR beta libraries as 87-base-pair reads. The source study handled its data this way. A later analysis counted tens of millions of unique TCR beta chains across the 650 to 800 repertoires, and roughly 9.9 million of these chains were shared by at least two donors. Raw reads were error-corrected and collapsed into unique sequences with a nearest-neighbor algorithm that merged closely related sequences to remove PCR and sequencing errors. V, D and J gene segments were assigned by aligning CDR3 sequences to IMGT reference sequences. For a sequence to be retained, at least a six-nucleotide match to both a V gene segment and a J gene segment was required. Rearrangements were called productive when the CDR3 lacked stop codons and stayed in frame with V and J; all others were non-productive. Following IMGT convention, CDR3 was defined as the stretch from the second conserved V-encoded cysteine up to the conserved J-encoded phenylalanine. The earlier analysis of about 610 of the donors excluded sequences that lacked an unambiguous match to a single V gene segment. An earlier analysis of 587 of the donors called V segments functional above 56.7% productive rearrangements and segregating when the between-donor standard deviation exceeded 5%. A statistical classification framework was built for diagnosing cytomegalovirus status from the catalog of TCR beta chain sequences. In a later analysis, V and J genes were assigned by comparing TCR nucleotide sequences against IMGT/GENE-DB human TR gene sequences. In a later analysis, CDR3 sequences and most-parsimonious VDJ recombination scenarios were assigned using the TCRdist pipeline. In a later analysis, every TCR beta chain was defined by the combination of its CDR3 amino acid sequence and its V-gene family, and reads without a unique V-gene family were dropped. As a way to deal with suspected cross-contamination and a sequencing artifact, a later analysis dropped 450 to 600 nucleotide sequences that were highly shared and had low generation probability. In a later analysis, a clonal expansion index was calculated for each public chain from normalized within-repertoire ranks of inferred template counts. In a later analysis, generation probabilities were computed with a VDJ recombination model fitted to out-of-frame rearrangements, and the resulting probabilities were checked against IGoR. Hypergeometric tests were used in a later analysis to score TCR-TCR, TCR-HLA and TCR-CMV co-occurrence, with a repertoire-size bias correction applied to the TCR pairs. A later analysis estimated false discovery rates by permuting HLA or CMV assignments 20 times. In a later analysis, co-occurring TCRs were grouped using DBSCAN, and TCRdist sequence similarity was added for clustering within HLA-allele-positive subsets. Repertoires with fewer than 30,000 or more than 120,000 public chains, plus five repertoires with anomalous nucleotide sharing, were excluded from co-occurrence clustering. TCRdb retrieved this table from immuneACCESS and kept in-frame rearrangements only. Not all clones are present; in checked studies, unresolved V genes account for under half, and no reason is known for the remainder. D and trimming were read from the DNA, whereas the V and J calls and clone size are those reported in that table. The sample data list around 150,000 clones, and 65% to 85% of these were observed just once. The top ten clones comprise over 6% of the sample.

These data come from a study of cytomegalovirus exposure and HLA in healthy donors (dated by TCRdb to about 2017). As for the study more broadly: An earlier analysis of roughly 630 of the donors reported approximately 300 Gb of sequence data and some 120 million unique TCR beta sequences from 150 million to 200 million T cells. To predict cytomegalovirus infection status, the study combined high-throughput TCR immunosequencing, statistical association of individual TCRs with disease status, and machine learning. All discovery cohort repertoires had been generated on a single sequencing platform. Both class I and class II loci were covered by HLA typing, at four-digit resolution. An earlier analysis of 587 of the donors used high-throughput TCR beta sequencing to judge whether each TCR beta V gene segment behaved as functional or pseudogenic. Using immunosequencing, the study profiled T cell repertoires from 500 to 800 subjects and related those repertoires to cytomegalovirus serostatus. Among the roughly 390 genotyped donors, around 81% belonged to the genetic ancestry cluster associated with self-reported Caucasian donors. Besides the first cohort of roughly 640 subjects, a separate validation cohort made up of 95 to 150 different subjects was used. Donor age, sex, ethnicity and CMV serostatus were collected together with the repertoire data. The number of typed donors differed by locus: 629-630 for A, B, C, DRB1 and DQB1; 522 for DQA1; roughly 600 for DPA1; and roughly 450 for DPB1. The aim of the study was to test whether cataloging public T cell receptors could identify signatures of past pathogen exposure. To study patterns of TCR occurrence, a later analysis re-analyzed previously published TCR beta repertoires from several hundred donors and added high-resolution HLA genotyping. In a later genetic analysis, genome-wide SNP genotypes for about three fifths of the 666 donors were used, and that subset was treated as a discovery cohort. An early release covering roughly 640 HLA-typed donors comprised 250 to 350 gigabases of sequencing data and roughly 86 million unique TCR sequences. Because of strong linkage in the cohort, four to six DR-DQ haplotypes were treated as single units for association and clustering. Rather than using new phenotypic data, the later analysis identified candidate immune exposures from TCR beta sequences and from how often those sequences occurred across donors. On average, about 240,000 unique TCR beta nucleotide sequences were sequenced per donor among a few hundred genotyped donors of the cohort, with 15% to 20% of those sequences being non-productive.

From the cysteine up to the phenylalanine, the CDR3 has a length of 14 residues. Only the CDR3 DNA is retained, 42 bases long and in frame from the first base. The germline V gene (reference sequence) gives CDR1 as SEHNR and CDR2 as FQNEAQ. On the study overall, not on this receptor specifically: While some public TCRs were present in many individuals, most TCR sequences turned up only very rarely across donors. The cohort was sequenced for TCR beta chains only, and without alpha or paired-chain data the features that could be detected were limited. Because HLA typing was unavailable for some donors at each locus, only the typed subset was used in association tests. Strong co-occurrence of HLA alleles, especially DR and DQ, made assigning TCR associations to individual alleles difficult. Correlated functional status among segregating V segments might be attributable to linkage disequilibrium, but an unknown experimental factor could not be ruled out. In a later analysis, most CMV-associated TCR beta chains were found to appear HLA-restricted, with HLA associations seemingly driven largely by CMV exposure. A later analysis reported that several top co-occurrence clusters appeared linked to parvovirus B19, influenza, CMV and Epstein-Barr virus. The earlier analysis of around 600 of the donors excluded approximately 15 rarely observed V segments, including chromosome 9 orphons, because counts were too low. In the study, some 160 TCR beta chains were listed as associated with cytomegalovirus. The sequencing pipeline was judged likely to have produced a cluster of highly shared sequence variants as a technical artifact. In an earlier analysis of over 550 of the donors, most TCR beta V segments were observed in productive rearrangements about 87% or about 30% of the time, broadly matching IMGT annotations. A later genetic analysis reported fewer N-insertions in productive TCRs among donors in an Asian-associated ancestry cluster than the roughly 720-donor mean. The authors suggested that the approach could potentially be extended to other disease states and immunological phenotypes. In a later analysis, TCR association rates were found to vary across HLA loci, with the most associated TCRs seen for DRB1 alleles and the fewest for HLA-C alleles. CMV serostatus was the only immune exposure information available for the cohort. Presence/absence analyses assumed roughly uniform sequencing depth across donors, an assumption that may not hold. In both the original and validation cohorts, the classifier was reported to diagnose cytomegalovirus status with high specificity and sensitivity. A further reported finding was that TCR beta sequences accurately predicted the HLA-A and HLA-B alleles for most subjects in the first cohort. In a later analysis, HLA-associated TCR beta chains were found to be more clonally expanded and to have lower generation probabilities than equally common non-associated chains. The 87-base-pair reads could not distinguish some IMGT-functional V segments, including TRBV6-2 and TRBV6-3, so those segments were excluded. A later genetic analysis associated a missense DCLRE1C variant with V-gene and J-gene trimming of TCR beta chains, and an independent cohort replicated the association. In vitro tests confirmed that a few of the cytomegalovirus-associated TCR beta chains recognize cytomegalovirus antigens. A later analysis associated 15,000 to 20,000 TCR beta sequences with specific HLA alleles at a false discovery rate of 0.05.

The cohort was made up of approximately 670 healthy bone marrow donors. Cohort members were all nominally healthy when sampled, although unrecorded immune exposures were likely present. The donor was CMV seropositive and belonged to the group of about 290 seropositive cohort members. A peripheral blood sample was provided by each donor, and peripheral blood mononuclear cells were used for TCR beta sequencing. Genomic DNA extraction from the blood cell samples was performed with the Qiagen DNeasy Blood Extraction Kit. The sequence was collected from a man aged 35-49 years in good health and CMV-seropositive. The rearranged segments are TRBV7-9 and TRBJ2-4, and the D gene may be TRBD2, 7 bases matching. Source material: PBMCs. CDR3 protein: CASSLRGGKTIQYF. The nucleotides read TGTGCCAGCAGCTTACGCGGGGGCAAAACCATTCAGTACTTC.